The rows below give T cell receptor beta chains drawn from one sample of a study of T cells in localized non-small cell lung cancer. TCRdb keeps only in-frame clones here, not all; method: immunoSEQ multiplex PCR. The table includes 2,000 to 2,500 clones, around a sixth detected once. The sequencing used normal lung tissue next to the tumor, collected before any cancer treatment. The receptors were gathered from a male donor older than 55 with stage I non-small cell lung cancer. Each CDR3 is given without its conserved first and last residue.

CDR3: ASSPQGTGTYEQY
V: TRBV9
J: TRBJ2-7

CDR3: ASSQTSSGGFRF
V: TRBV4-1
J: TRBJ2-1

CDR3: ASSSGTSPYNEQF
V: TRBV6-8
J: TRBJ2-1

CDR3: ASSSPYRGAGELF
V: TRBV11-3
J: TRBJ2-2

CDR3: ASRERDRGLYGYT
V: TRBV6-8
J: TRBJ1-2

CDR3: ASSLMGSTGELF
V: TRBV11-3
J: TRBJ2-2

CDR3: ASRRGLIGYT
V: TRBV6-8
J: TRBJ1-2

CDR3: AWDPWGTEAF
V: TRBV30
J: TRBJ1-1

CDR3: ASSHYYPPVSGTTHSPLH
V: TRBV1
J: TRBJ1-6

CDR3: ASSALRGGIGGYT
V: TRBV6-8
J: TRBJ1-2

CDR3: ASSIGRGYGNTIY
V: TRBV19
J: TRBJ1-3

CDR3: ASSETAGNTIY
V: TRBV18
J: TRBJ1-3

CDR3: ASSPRLAGVQETQY
V: TRBV11-3
J: TRBJ2-5

CDR3: ASSYPFVNLHSGANVLT
V: TRBV6-8
J: TRBJ2-6

CDR3: ASSLTEKETQY
V: TRBV18
J: TRBJ2-5

CDR3: ASSLRGTGGEQF
V: TRBV11-3
J: TRBJ2-1

CDR3: ASSPTGGQRGYEKLF
V: TRBV18
J: TRBJ1-4

CDR3: SVRSTNTEAF
V: TRBV29-1
J: TRBJ1-1

CDR3: ASSLMGSEDEQY
V: TRBV5-1
J: TRBJ2-7

CDR3: ASSLSSGGLEKLF
V: TRBV28
J: TRBJ1-4